Following are 30 T cell receptor beta chains from one sample sequenced in a study of blood T cell repertoires in COVID-19. Clones were read by immunoSEQ multiplex PCR, and TCRdb kept only the in-frame ones, dropping some. Of over 70,000 clones listed, roughly 80% are singletons. The sample consisted of peripheral blood. The receptors here all came from a human donor in a cohort sampled during active COVID-19.

DNA for the CDR3: TGTGCCAGCAGTACCGGGACTAGCGGGAGTAAGTACTTC. It yields the protein CASSTGTSGSKYF. V usage is TRBV6-6 and J usage is TRBJ2-4, with 14 positions matching TRBD2. This CDR3 contains 13 residues. The germline V gene has CDR1 MNHNY and CDR2 SVGAGI (reference sequence). J lost 14 bases, V lost 5 bases, and 5 bases had no gene match.

A single count supports this clone. The rearrangement uses TRBV28 and TRBJ2-5, with 7 positions matching TRBD1. The CDR3 has 14 amino acids. Trimming at V came to 7 bases and at J to 3 bases, leaving 8 bases not matched to a gene. Per germline, CDR1 MDHEN and CDR2 SYDVKM. The CDR3 DNA sequence: TGTGCCAGCACCAAATTAGGGACAGAAGAGACCCAGTACTTC. It translates to CASTKLGTEETQYF.

The CDR3 coding sequence is TGTGCCAGCAGTTCACCGACTAGTTGGCAAGAGACCCAGTACTTC. Translation: CASSSPTSWQETQYF. The gene calls are TRBV28 and TRBJ2-5; TRBD2 might be the D (6 bases). Between the trimmed V and J ends, which lost 4 bases and 2 bases, there was a span of 14 bases. Germline V gives CDR1 MDHEN, CDR2 SYDVKM. The CDR3 has 15 amino acids.

The table lists this clone with many counts. As DNA, the CDR3 is TGTGCCAGCAGCTTTGGGACAGGGGGGACCTACGAGCAGTACTTC. The encoded protein is CASSFGTGGTYEQYF. The rearrangement joins TRBV7-6 to TRBJ2-7; 11 nucleotides match TRBD1. Losses at the gene ends were 3 bases for V and 2 bases for J; bases not matched to a gene: 3. The germline gives CDR1 SGHVS, CDR2 FNYEAQ. CDR3 size: 15 residues.

This chain connects TRBV7-9 to TRBJ1-1, with D perhaps matching TRBD1 (5 bases). CDR1 and CDR2 from the germline V gene are SEHNR and FQNEAQ (reference sequence). V was pared by 3 bases and J by 4 bases, with 9 bases between. The CDR3 totals 13 residues. The CDR3 region is CASSFRVFTEAFF. The CDR3 nucleotides are TGTGCCAGCAGCTTCAGGGTGTTCACTGAAGCTTTCTTT.

The gene calls are TRBV19 and TRBJ1-5; tentative D call: TRBD1 (6 bases). Germline CDR1 is LNHDA and CDR2 is SQIVND (reference sequence). This CDR3 region has 14 residues. V lost 11 bases, J lost 0 bases, and 14 bases lay in between. This chain's CDR3 is CAPQGYYSNQPQHF. The CDR3 nucleotides are TGTGCCCCTCAGGGGTATTATAGCAATCAGCCCCAGCATTTT. The whole variable domain, filled in from reference TRBV19 and TRBJ1-5, reads DGGITQSPKYLFRKEGQNVTLSCEQNLNHDAMYWYRQDPGQGLRLIYYSQIVNDFQKGDIAEGYSVSREKKESFPLTVTSAQKNPTAFYLCAPQGYYSNQPQHFGDGTRLSIL.

The V and J genes are TRBV6-2 or TRBV6-3 and TRBJ2-5; 7 positions agree with TRBD1. Trimming at V came to 5 bases and at J to 5 bases, leaving 20 bases not matched to a gene. The CDR3 contains 18 residues. Per germline, CDR1 MNHEY and CDR2 SVGEGT. CDR3 residues: CASSARGQARWEFETQYF. In DNA form, the CDR3 reads TGTGCCAGCAGTGCTCGCGGACAGGCGAGGTGGGAATTTGAGACCCAGTACTTC.

CDR3 region: CASSLWSPGTSGRSWNTGELFF. CDR3 DNA sequence: TGTGCCAGCAGTTTATGGAGTCCGGGGACTAGCGGGAGAAGTTGGAACACCGGGGAGCTGTTTTTT. The J gene is TRBJ2-2, the V gene TRBV28; 14 positions match TRBD2. The CDR3 spans 22 residues. Germline lookup yields CDR1 MDHEN and CDR2 SYDVKM. V lost 0 bases to trimming and J lost 1 base; unmatched junction nucleotides: 13.

The J gene is TRBJ2-7, the V gene TRBV27; D is unclear. CDR1 and CDR2 (germline): MNHEY, SMNVEV (reference sequence). V was shortened by 9 bases and J by 3 bases, with 21 bases between the two germline ends. The CDR3 runs 15 residues. The CDR3 sequence is CARASGRLKSYEQYF. Here the CDR3 DNA reads TGTGCCAGGGCGTCAGGCCGTCTCAAGAGCTACGAGCAGTACTTC.

The rearrangement links TRBV25-1 to TRBJ2-4; no clear D gene. The CDR3 is 15 residues long. Trimming took 5 bases from V and 3 from J, leaving 14 bases between them. CDR1 and CDR2 from the germline V gene are MGHDK and SYGVNS. The CDR3 loop reads CASSNYVGVKNIQYF. Written as DNA, the CDR3 is TGTGCCAGCAGTAATTATGTGGGCGTCAAAAACATTCAGTACTTC.

The chain is built from TRBV19 and TRBJ2-3, with 11 bases identical to TRBD2. Per germline, CDR1 LNHDA and CDR2 SQIVND (reference sequence). CDR3 length: 15 residues. The V segment lost 5 bases and the J segment 3 bases; nucleotides outside the gene matches: 4. The CDR3 region is CASSSTSGRTDTQYF. CDR3 DNA sequence: TGTGCCAGTAGTTCAACTAGCGGGAGAACAGATACGCAGTATTTT.

This chain joins TRBV18 and TRBJ1-5, with D maybe TRBD1 (5 bases). Germline V CDR1 and CDR2: KGHSH, LQKENI. Trimming removed 3 bases at V and 4 bases at J, with 10 bases between. The CDR3 has 14 residues. In DNA, the CDR3 is TGTGCCAGCTCACCTCCCCAGGGTAATCAGCCCCAGCATTTT. As protein: CASSPPQGNQPQHF.

V usage is TRBV29-1 and J usage is TRBJ2-1, with 7 bases that match TRBD2. This CDR3 comprises 12 residues. Trimming took 6 bases from V and 9 from J; bases not matched to a gene: 8. Germline CDR1 SQVTM, CDR2 ANQGSEA. DNA for the CDR3: TGCAGCGTGTCGGGCGGGAGCACTGAGCAGTTCTTC. It specifies CSVSGGSTEQFF.

This clone was picked up one time. The rearrangement uses TRBV5-1 and TRBJ2-3; 10 bases are shared with TRBD2. Germline trimming cut 5 bases from V and 0 bases from J; bases unmatched to any gene: 6. This CDR3 contains 16 residues. Germline CDR1 reads SGHRS; CDR2 reads YFSETQ. The DNA for the CDR3 is TGCGCCAGCAGTTTTTCGACTAGCGGGAGCACAGATACGCAGTATTTT. This codes for CASSFSTSGSTDTQYF.

The J gene is TRBJ2-7, the V gene TRBV15; 11 bases map to TRBD1. J was trimmed by 3 bases and V by 3 bases; bases with no gene match: 7. This CDR3 is built from 16 residues. Germline-derived CDR1 and CDR2 are LNHNV and YYDKDF (reference sequence). The CDR3 protein is CATSRGRGTGGYEQYF. Here the CDR3 DNA reads TGTGCCACCAGCAGGGGCCGTGGGACAGGGGGCTACGAGCAGTACTTC.

The rearrangement joins TRBV9 to TRBJ2-1, with 12 bases aligning to TRBD2. CDR3 length: 15 amino acids. J was trimmed by 6 bases and V by 4 bases; bases with no gene match: 5. Germline V gene lookup returns CDR1 SGDLS and CDR2 YYNGEE. The CDR3 DNA reads TGTGCCAGCAGCTTCCTAGCGGGAGGGGTCAATGAGCAGTTCTTC. This sequence encodes CASSFLAGGVNEQFF.

The chain carries TRBV19 and TRBJ1-1; 10 positions match TRBD1. The CDR3 loop spans 18 amino acids. With 3 bases clipped from V and 4 bases from J, the junction kept 14 bases outside the gene matches. Germline CDR1 reads LNHDA; CDR2 reads SQIVND (reference sequence). The CDR3 coding sequence is TGTGCCAGTAGTATTGGGGTGGGACAGGGGAGGGGTGTCACTGAAGCTTTCTTT. As protein: CASSIGVGQGRGVTEAFF. Together with reference TRBV19 and TRBJ1-1, the CDR3 gives the full variable domain: DGGITQSPKYLFRKEGQNVTLSCEQNLNHDAMYWYRQDPGQGLRLIYYSQIVNDFQKGDIAEGYSVSREKKESFPLTVTSAQKNPTAFYLCASSIGVGQGRGVTEAFFGQGTRLTVV.

The chain recombines TRBV5-1 with TRBJ2-4; TRBD2 matches 7 bases. The CDR3 is made up of 16 amino acids. J gave up 1 base and V 0 bases, and 4 bases lay outside the gene matches. The germline gives CDR1 SGHRS, CDR2 YFSETQ. This CDR3 is CASSLVPGRAKNIQYF. CDR3 in DNA: TGCGCCAGCAGCTTGGTGCCCGGGAGGGCCAAAAACATTCAGTACTTC.

In its sample, this clone was seen once. The chain has TRBV6-2 or TRBV6-3 and TRBJ2-2; D is perhaps TRBD2 (5 bases). The CDR3 runs 15 residues. Trimming took 6 bases from V and 9 from J, leaving 20 bases between them. Germline CDR1 is MNHEY and CDR2 is SVGEGT. The CDR3 region has the DNA TGTGCCAGCAGCAACCGAAGCGGAGGTCCCCGGGAGCTGTTTTTT. Translating it yields CASSNRSGGPRELFF.

This clone turned up a few times. This sequence joins TRBV2 and TRBJ2-7; TRBD1 is a possible D gene (6 bases). This CDR3 has 14 amino acids. V lost 6 bases and J 0 bases, leaving 12 bases between the germline ends. Germline V lookup: CDR1 SNHLY, CDR2 FYNNEI. In DNA, the CDR3 is TGTGCCAGCAGAATCAGGGGTCTCTCCTACGAGCAGTACTTC. This gives the protein CASRIRGLSYEQYF.

The genes are TRBV5-4 and TRBJ2-1, with D tentatively TRBD1 (5 bases). V was cut by 0 bases and J by 8 bases, with 12 bases left in between. The CDR3 runs to 14 residues. Germline CDR1 reads SGHNT; CDR2 reads YYREEE (reference sequence). In DNA, the CDR3 is TGTGCCAGCAGCTTGGCCAACCAGGGCGATGAGCAGTTCTTC. Protein product: CASSLANQGDEQFF.

The chain is built from TRBV7-2 and TRBJ2-7, with D unclear. This CDR3 comprises 13 residues. Trimming removed 2 bases at V and 3 bases at J, with 8 bases between. Germline lookup yields CDR1 SGHTA and CDR2 FQGNSA. CDR3 sequence: CASSLSQFYEQYF. In DNA form, the CDR3 reads TGTGCCAGCAGCTTATCCCAATTCTACGAGCAGTACTTC.

This clone was found once. The gene calls are TRBV5-5 and TRBJ2-7; TRBD2 aligns across 7 bases. The germline V gene encodes CDR1 SGHKS and CDR2 YYEKEE (reference sequence). V was clipped by 0 bases and J by 2 bases; unmatched bases: 5. The CDR3 spans 15 residues. The CDR3 region is CASSLAGGTTYEQYF. CDR3 nucleotides: TGTGCCAGCAGCTTGGCCGGCGGGACTACCTACGAGCAGTACTTC.

The V and J genes are TRBV7-8 and TRBJ2-2; 10 nucleotides agree with TRBD2. This CDR3 spans 16 amino acids. Per germline, CDR1 SGHVS and CDR2 FQNEAQ. V dropped 1 base and J dropped 6; count of bases not matched to a gene: 5. The CDR3 spells CASSLGFSGRPGELFF. The CDR3 DNA follows: TGTGCCAGCAGCTTAGGCTTTAGCGGGAGGCCCGGGGAGCTGTTTTTT.

V is TRBV4-3 and J is TRBJ2-1, with 8 bases identical to TRBD2. Germline V gives CDR1 LGHNA, CDR2 YSLEER. J gave up 1 base and V 0 bases, and 17 bases lay outside the gene matches. The CDR3 has 21 amino acids. As DNA, the CDR3 is TGCGCCAGCAGCCAAGACGCTACCGGGAGGGTTAATCGGTTATCCTACAATGAGCAGTTCTTC. Translated: CASSQDATGRVNRLSYNEQFF.

This chain uses TRBV18 with TRBJ2-1; D gene unclear. The CDR3 loop spans 17 amino acids. The germline CDR1 and CDR2 sequences are KGHSH and LQKENI. The germline V and J ends were trimmed by 3 bases and 0 bases, with 15 bases remaining between them. DNA of the CDR3: TGTGCCAGCTCACCCCCCCCCTTTAGAAGCTCCTACAATGAGCAGTTCTTC. Encoded protein: CASSPPPFRSSYNEQFF.

The CDR3 region has the DNA TGTGCCAGCAGTTTACAGGGCAGTAATAATGAAAAACTGTTTTTT. This codes for CASSLQGSNNEKLFF. The chain carries TRBV28 and TRBJ1-4; D is possibly TRBD1 (5 bases). From germline, CDR1 is MDHEN and CDR2 SYDVKM. The CDR3 runs 15 residues. The ends were cut back, 2 bases at V and 4 bases at J, with 11 bases in the middle.

This clone showed up just a few times. The rearrangement uses TRBV28 and TRBJ1-1; D unclear. The ends were cut back, 5 bases at V and 10 bases at J, with 14 bases in the middle. Germline V gene lookup returns CDR1 MDHEN and CDR2 SYDVKM. This CDR3 has 12 amino acids. The CDR3 loop is CASSPRRVVAFF. In DNA form, the CDR3 reads TGTGCCAGCAGTCCCCGACGGGTGGTAGCTTTCTTT.

This clone was observed many times. The rearrangement joins TRBV6-2 or TRBV6-3 to TRBJ1-1, with D hard to call. Germline CDR1 reads MNHEY; CDR2 reads SVGEGT. With 8 bases removed from V and 4 bases from J, the gap between germline ends came to 14 bases. CDR3 length: 13 residues. The CDR3 loop is CASCLTEITEAFF. For the CDR3, the DNA is TGTGCCAGCTGCCTTACAGAGATCACTGAAGCTTTCTTT.

This clone appeared a single time. This rearrangement joins TRBV4-3 to TRBJ2-3; D is unclear. V lost 0 bases to trimming and J lost 4 bases, with 11 bases between them. This CDR3 has 15 amino acids. From germline, CDR1 is LGHNA and CDR2 YSLEER. The CDR3: CASSQDSALADTQYF. The DNA for the CDR3 is TGCGCCAGCAGCCAAGATTCGGCCCTAGCAGATACGCAGTATTTT.